The present entry profiles one T cell receptor (beta chain) with its context. Its antigen is unidentified. Sequencing relied on a cDNA template that was reverse transcribed from extracted RNA. Some clones are missing from TCRdb's copy, which holds only in-frame ones; the method was immunoSEQ multiplex PCR. The data hold around 200,000 clones, with about 60% observed a single time. Germline lookup yields CDR1 GTSNPN and CDR2 SVGIG (reference sequence). J gave up 5 bases and V 5 bases, and 8 bases lay outside the gene matches. The CDR3 sequence is 14 residues long. Treatment defined: oral pan-JAK inhibitor, 5-10 mg twice daily. The data are from a study of CD8+ T cells in alopecia areata. Study-level points and caveats: Sequences from scalp samples also cover resident alphabeta T cells of normal skin. Since there was just one nonresponder, nobody can yet say how baseline CD8+ expansion ties to response.

The sample here was CD8+ T cells sorted from blood, taken at week 24, from a patient treated with tofacitinib. This chain uses TRBV30 with TRBJ2-5; 10 bases match TRBD1. The TCR originated in a human donor with alopecia areata. CDR3 bases: TGTGCCTGGGGGTTGGACAGGGGGGATGAGACCCAGTACTTC. It yields the protein CAWGLDRGDETQYF.